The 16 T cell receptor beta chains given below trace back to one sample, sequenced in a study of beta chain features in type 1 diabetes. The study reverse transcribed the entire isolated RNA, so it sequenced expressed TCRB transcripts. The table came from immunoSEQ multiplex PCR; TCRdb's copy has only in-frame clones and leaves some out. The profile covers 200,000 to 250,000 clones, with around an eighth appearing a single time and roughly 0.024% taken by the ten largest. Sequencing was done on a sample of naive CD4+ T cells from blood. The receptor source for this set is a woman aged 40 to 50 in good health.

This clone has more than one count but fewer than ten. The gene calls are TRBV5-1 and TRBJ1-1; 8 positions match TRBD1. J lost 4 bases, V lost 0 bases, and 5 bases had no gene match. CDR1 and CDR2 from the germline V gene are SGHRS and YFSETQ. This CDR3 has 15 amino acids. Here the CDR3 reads CASSLEGTGGTEAFF. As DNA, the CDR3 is TGCGCCAGCAGCTTGGAGGGTACAGGGGGCACTGAAGCTTTCTTT.

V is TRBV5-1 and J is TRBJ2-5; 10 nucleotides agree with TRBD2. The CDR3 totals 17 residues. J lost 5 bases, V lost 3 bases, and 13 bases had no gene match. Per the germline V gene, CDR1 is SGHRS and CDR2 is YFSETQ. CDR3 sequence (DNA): TGCGCCAGCAGCTCGGTCCCATTAGCGGGGGGAACGGAGACCCAGTACTTC. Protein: CASSSVPLAGGTETQYF.

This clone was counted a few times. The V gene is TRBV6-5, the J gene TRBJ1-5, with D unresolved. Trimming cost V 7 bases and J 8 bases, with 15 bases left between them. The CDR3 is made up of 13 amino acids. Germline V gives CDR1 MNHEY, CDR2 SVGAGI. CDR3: CASKAQITEPQHF. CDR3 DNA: TGTGCCAGCAAAGCACAGATCACGGAGCCCCAGCATTTT.

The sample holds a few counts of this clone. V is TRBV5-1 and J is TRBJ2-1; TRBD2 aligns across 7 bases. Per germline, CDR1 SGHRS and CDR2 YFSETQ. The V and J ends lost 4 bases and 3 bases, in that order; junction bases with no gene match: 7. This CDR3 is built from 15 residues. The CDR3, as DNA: TGCGCCAGCAGCCCCGGACGCGGGGGCTACAATGAGCAGTTCTTC. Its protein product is CASSPGRGGYNEQFF. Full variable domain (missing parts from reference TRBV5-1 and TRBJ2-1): KAGVTQTPRYLIKTRGQQVTLSCSPISGHRSVSWYQQTPGQGLQFLFEYFSETQRNKGNFPGRFSGRQFSNSRSEMNVSTLELGDSALYLCASSPGRGGYNEQFFGPGTRLTVL.

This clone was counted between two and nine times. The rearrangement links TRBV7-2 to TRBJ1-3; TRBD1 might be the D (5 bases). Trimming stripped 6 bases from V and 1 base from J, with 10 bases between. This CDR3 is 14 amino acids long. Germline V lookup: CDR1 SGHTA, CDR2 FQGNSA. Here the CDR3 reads CASSRPGSGNTIYF. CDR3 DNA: TGTGCCAGCAGTCGCCCAGGGTCTGGAAACACCATATATTTT.

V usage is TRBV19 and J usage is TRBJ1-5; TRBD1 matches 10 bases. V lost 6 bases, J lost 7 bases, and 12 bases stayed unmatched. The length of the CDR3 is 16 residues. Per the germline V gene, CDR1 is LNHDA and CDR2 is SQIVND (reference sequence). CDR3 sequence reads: CASSPGTGAHNQPQHF. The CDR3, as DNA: TGTGCCAGTAGCCCAGGGACAGGGGCTCATAACCAGCCCCAGCATTTT.

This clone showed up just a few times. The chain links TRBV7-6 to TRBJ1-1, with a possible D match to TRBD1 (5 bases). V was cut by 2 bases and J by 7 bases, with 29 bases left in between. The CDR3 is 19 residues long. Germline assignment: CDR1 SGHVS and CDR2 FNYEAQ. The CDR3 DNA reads TGTGCCAGCAGCTTAATTCGGCTAGGGGCCCAAACCTGGCCCGGTGAAGCTTTCTTT. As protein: CASSLIRLGAQTWPGEAFF. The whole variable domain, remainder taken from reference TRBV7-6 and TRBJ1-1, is GAGVSQSPRYKVTKRGQDVALRCDPISGHVSLYWYRQALGQGPEFLTYFNYEAQQDKSGLPNDRFSAERPEGSISTLTIQRTEQRDSAMYRCASSLIRLGAQTWPGEAFFGQGTRLTVV.

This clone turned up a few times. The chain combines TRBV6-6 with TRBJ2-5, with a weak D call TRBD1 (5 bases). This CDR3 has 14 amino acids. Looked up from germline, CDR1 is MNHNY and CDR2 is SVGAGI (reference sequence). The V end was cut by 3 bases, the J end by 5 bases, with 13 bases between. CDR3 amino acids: CASSYGANGETQYF. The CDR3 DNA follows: TGTGCCAGCAGTTATGGGGCCAATGGCGAGACCCAGTACTTC.

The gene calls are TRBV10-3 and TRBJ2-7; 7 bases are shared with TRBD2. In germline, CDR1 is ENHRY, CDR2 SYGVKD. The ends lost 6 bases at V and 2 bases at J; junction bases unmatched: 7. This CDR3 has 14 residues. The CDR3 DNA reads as TGTGCCATCAGCCCCTCTAGCGGTACCTACGAGCAGTACTTC. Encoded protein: CAISPSSGTYEQYF.

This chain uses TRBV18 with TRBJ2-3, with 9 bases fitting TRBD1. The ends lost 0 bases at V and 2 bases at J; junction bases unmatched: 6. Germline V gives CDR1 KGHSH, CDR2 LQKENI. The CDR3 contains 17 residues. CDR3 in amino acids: CASSPPIGTGNTDTQYF. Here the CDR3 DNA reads TGTGCCAGCTCACCACCAATCGGGACAGGGAACACAGATACGCAGTATTTT.

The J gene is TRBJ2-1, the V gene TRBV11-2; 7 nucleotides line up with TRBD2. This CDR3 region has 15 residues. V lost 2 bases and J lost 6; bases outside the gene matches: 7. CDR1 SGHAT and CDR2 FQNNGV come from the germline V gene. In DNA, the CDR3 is TGTGCCAGCAGCTTACTGCGCGGGGGTGTCAATGAGCAGTTCTTC. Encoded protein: CASSLLRGGVNEQFF.

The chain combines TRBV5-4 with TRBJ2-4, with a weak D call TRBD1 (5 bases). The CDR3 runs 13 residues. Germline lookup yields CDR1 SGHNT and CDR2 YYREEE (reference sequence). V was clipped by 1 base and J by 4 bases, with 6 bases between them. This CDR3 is CASSLQGKNIQYF. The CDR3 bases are TGTGCCAGCAGCTTGCAGGGTAAAAACATTCAGTACTTC.

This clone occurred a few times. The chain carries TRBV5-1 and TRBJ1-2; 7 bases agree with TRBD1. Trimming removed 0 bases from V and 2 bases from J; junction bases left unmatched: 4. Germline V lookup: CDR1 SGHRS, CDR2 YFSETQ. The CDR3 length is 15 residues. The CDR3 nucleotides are TGCGCCAGCAGCTTGGGCGGGACAGAGAACTATGGCTACACCTTC. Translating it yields CASSLGGTENYGYTF.

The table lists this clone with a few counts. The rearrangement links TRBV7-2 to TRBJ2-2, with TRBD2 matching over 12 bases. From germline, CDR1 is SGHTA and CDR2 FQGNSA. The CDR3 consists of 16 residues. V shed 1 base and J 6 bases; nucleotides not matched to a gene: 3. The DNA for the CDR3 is TGTGCCAGCAGCTTAGAGGCTAGCGGGGGGGCCGGGGAGCTGTTTTTT. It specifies CASSLEASGGAGELFF. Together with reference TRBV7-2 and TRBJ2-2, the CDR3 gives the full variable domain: GAGVSQSPSNKVTEKGKDVELRCDPISGHTALYWYRQSLGQGLEFLIYFQGNSAPDKSGLPSDRFSAERTGGSVSTLTIQRTQQEDSAVYLCASSLEASGGAGELFFGEGSRLTVL.

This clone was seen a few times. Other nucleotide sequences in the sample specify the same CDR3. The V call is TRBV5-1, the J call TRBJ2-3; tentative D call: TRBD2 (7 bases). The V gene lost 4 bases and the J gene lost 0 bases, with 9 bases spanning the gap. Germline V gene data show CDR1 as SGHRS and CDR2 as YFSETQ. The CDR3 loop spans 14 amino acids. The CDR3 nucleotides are TGCGCCAGCAGCGGGGGGGCAAGCACAGATACGCAGTATTTT. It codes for CASSGGASTDTQYF. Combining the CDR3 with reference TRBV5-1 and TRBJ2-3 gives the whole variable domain KAGVTQTPRYLIKTRGQQVTLSCSPISGHRSVSWYQQTPGQGLQFLFEYFSETQRNKGNFPGRFSGRQFSNSRSEMNVSTLELGDSALYLCASSGGASTDTQYFGPGTRLTVL.

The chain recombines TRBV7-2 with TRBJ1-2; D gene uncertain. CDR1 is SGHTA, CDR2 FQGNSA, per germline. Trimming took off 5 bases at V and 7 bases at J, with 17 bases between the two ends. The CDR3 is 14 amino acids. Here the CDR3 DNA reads TGTGCCAGCAGCCAGAACGGGAATCCGGGTGGCTACACCTTC. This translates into CASSQNGNPGGYTF.